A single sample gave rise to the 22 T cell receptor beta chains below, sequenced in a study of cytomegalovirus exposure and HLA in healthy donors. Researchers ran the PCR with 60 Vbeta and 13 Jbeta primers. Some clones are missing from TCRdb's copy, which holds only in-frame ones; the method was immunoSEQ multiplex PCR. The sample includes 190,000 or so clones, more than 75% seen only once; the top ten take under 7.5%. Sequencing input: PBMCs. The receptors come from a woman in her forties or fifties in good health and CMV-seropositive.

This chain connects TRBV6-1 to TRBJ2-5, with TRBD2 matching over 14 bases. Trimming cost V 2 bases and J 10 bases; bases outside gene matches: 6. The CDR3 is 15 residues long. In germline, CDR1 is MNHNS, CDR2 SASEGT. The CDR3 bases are TGTGCCAGCAGTGAAAGGGGACTAGCGGGAGTGAACCAGTACTTC. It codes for CASSERGLAGVNQYF.

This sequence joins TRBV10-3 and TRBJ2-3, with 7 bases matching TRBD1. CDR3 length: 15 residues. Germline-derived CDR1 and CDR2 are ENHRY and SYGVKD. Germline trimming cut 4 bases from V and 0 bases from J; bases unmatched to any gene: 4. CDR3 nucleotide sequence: TGTGCCATCAGTGCTAGGGACAGTAGCACAGATACGCAGTATTTT. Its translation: CAISARDSSTDTQYF.

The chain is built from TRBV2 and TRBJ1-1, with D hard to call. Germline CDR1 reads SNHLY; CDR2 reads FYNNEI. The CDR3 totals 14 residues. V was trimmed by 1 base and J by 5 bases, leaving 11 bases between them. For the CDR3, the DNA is TGTGCCAGCAGTGAAGTAACAGAGTGGACTGAAGCTTTCTTT. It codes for CASSEVTEWTEAFF. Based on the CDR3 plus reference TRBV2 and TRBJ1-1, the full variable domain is EPEVTQTPSHQVTQMGQEVILRCVPISNHLYFYWYRQILGQKVEFLVSFYNNEISEKSEIFDDQFSVERPDGSNFTLKIRSTKLEDSAMYFCASSEVTEWTEAFFGQGTRLTVV.

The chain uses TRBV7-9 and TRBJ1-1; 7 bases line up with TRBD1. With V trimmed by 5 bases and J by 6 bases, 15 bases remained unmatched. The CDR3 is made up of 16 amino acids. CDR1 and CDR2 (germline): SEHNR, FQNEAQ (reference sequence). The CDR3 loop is CASSMSETGTRAEAFF. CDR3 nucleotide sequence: TGTGCCAGCAGCATGAGCGAGACAGGGACGAGGGCTGAAGCTTTCTTT. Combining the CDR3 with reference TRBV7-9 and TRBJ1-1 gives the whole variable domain DTGVSQNPRHKITKRGQNVTFRCDPISEHNRLYWYRQTLGQGPEFLTYFQNEAQLEKSRLLSDRFSAERPKGSFSTLEIQRTEQGDSAMYLCASSMSETGTRAEAFFGQGTRLTVV.

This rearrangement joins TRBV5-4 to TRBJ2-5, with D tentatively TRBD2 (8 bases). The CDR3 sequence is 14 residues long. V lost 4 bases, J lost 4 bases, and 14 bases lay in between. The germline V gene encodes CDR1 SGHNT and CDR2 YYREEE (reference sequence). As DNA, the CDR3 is TGTGCCAGCAGCCCCGGGAGGGGGCCAGAGACCCAGTACTTC. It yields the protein CASSPGRGPETQYF.

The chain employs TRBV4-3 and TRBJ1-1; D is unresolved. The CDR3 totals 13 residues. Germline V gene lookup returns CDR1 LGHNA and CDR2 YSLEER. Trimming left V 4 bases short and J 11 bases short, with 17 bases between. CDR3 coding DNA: TGCGCCAGCAGCCGGAAGGCCTCCTCGGGGGCTTTCTTT. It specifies CASSRKASSGAFF.

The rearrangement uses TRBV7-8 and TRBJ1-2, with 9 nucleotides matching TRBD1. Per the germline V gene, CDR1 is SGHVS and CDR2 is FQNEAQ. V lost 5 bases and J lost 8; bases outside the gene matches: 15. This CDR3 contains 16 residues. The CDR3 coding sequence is TGTGCCAGCAGCCCGCAACGGACAGGGGTCGGGGGGGGCTACACCTTC. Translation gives CASSPQRTGVGGGYTF.

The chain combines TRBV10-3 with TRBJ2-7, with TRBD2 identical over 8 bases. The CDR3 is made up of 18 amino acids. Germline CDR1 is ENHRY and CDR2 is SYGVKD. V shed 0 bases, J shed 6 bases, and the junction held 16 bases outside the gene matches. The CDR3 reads CAISESGAGGSSPLEQYF. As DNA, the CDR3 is TGTGCCATCAGTGAGTCGGGCGCGGGAGGCTCATCTCCACTCGAGCAGTACTTC.

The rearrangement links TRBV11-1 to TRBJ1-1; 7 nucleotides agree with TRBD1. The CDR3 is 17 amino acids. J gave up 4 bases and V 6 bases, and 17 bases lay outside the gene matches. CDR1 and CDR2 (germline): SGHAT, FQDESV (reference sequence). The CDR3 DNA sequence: TGTGCCAGCAGTAAGTCCCCCGCGACAGGGTTCGGCACTGAAGCTTTCTTT. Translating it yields CASSKSPATGFGTEAFF. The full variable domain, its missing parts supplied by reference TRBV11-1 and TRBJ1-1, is EAEVAQSPRYKITEKSQAVAFWCDPISGHATLYWYRQILGQGPELLVQFQDESVVDDSQLPKDRFSAERLKGVDSTLKIQPAELGDSAMYLCASSKSPATGFGTEAFFGQGTRLTVV.

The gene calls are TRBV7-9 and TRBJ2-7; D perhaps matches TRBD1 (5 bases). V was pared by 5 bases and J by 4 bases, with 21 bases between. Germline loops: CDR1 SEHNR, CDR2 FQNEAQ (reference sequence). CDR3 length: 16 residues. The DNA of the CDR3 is TGTGCCAGCAGCCCGTCGGTTACCAGGGCTTTATACGAGCAGTACTTC. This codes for CASSPSVTRALYEQYF. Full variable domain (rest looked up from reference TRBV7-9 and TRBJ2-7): DTGVSQNPRHKITKRGQNVTFRCDPISEHNRLYWYRQTLGQGPEFLTYFQNEAQLEKSRLLSDRFSAERPKGSFSTLEIQRTEQGDSAMYLCASSPSVTRALYEQYFGPGTRLTVT.

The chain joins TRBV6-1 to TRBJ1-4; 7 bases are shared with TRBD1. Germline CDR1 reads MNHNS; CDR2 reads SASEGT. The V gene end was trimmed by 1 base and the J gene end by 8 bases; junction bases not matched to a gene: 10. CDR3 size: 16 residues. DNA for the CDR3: TGTGCCAGCAGTGAAGAGCTAGGCAGGGGGGACGAAAAACTGTTTTTT. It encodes CASSEELGRGDEKLFF.

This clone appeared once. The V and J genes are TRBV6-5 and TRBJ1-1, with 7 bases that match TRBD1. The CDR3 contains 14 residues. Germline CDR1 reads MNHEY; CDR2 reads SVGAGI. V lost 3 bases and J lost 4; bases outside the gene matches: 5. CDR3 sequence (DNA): TGTGCCAGCAGTTATCTCGACAGGGTCACTGAAGCTTTCTTT. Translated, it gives CASSYLDRVTEAFF.

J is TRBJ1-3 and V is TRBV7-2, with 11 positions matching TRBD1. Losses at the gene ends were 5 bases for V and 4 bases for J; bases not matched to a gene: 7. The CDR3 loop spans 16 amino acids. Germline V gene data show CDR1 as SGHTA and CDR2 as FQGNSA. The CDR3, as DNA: TGTGCCAGCAGCCATGGACAGGGGGCGAGAGGAAACACCATATATTTT. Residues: CASSHGQGARGNTIYF.

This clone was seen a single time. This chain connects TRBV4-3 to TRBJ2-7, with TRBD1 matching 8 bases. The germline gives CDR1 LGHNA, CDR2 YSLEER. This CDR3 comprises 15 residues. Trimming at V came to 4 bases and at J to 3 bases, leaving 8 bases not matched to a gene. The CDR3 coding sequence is TGCGCCAGCAGCCCCGGGACAGGTTGGGTCTACGAGCAGTACTTC. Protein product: CASSPGTGWVYEQYF.

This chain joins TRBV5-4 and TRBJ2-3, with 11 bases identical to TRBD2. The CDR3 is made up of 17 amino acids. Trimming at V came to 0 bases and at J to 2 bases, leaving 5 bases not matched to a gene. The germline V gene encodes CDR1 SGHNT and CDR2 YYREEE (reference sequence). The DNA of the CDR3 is TGTGCCAGCAGCTTGGTACTAGCGGGAGAGCCCACAGATACGCAGTATTTT. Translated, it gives CASSLVLAGEPTDTQYF.

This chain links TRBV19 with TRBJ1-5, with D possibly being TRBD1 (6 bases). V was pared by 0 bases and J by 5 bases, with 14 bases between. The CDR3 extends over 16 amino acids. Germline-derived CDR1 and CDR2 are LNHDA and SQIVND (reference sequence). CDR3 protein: CASSIDRGQFHQPQHF. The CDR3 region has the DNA TGTGCCAGTAGTATAGATCGCGGACAGTTTCATCAGCCCCAGCATTTT.

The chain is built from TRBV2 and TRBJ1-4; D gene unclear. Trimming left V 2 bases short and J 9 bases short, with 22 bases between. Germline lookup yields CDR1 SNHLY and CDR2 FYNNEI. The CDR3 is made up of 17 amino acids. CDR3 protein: CASSELGGSRTTKKLFF. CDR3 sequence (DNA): TGTGCCAGCAGTGAACTGGGAGGCAGCCGTACTACAAAAAAACTGTTTTTT.

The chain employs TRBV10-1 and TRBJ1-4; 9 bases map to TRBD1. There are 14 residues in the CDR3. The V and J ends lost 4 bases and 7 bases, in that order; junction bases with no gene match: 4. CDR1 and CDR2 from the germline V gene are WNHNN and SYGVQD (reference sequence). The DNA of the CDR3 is TGCGCCAGCAGTGGGGACAGGGATTTTGAAAAACTGTTTTTT. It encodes CASSGDRDFEKLFF.

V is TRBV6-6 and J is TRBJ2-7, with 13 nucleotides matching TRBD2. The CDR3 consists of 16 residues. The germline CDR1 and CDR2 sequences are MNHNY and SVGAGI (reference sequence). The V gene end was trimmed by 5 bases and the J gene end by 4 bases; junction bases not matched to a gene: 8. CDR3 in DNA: TGTGCCAGCAGTCAAGGACTAGCGGGGGTCCAGTACGAGCAGTACTTC. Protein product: CASSQGLAGVQYEQYF.

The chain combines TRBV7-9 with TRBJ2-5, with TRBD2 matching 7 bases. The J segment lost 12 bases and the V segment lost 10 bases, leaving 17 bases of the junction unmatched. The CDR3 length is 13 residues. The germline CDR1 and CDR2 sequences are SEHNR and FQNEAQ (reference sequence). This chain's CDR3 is CATSMAETSYKYF. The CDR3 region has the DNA TGTGCCACGTCCATGGCCGAGACTAGCTACAAGTACTTC.

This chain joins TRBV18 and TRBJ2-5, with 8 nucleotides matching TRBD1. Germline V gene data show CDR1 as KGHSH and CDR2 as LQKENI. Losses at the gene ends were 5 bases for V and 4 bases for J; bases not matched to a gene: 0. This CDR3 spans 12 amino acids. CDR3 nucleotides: TGTGCCAGCTCAACAGGGGGAGAGACCCAGTACTTC. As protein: CASSTGGETQYF.

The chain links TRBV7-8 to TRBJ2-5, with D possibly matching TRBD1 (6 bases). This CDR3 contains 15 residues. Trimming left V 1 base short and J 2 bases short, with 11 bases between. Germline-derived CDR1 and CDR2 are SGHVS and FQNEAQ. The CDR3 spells CASSLGPRGQETQYF. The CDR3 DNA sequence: TGTGCCAGCAGCTTAGGGCCCAGGGGACAAGAGACCCAGTACTTC. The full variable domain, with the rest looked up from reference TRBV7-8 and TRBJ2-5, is GAGVSQSPRYKVAKRGQDVALRCDPISGHVSLFWYQQALGQGPEFLTYFQNEAQLDKSGLPSDRFFAERPEGSVSTLKIQRTQQEDSAVYLCASSLGPRGQETQYFGPGTRLLVL.